This passage covers 24 T cell receptor beta chains from one sample sequenced in a study of T cells in Graves' hyperthyroidism and ophthalmopathy. RNA transcripts were the template for amplifying TCR beta CDR3 regions. Using the HTBI primer set, a first-round RT-PCR was run on the TCR CDR3. TCRdb analysed the multiplex PCR reads with MiXCR anew, one entry per CDR3 protein. The table has around 500,000 distinct CDR3 sequences, approximately 14% seen once. The sequenced sample consisted of blood. These receptors were taken from a woman aged 40 to 50 with Graves' hyperthyroidism.

The V gene is TRBV9, the J gene TRBJ2-7; D remains unclear. CDR3 length: 12 residues. Germline V gene data show CDR1 as SGDLS and CDR2 as YYNGEE. Deletions cut 3 bases from V and 3 bases from J, with 7 bases between. The CDR3 region has the DNA TGTGCCAGCAGCGGACACAGCTACGAGCAGTACTTC. It yields the protein CASSGHSYEQYF. The variable domain in full, completed from reference TRBV9 and TRBJ2-7, reads DSGVTQTPKHLITATGQRVTLRCSPRSGDLSVYWYQQSLDQGLQFLIQYYNGEERAKGNILERFSAQQFPDLHSELNLSSLELGDSALYFCASSGHSYEQYFGPGTRLTVT.

The rearrangement uses TRBV5-1 and TRBJ2-2; no definite D call. Between the trimmed V and J ends, which lost 0 bases and 4 bases, there was a span of 7 bases. Germline V CDR1 and CDR2: SGHRS, YFSETQ. The CDR3 runs to 14 residues. The CDR3 DNA follows: TGCGCCAGCAGCTTGGGGCAGACCACCGGGGAGCTGTTTTTT. Its translation is CASSLGQTTGELFF.

V and J are TRBV6-2 or TRBV6-3 and TRBJ2-7; D ambiguous. The CDR3 totals 13 residues. Trimming took 0 bases from V and 4 from J, leaving 7 bases between them. Germline loops: CDR1 MNHEY, CDR2 SVGEGT. CDR3 in amino acids: CASSYSIIYEQYF. The CDR3 bases are TGTGCCAGCAGTTACTCGATCATATACGAGCAGTACTTC.

This clonotype was detected ten times or more. The DNA of the CDR3 is TGTGCCAGTACAAAGGAAAGCGGGCAGTACTTC. It codes for CASTKESGQYF. The chain joins TRBV27 to TRBJ2-7; D might be TRBD2 (5 bases). The germline V gene has CDR1 MNHEY and CDR2 SMNVEV (reference sequence). CDR3 length equals 11 residues. Trimming cost V 9 bases and J 9 bases, with 15 bases left between them.

This clonotype has more than one count but fewer than ten. The chain joins TRBV19 to TRBJ1-2, with a tentative D call TRBD1 (6 bases). Germline loops: CDR1 LNHDA, CDR2 SQIVND (reference sequence). The CDR3 is 16 amino acids. Trimming stripped 5 bases from V and 3 bases from J, with 19 bases between. DNA of the CDR3: TGTGCCAGTAGTCCACAGGGTATTAATGTGGACTATGGCTACACCTTC. This translates into CASSPQGINVDYGYTF.

Many counts were recorded for this clonotype. The chain uses TRBV7-2 and TRBJ2-1; either TRBD1 or TRBD2 may supply D (5 bases each). The CDR3 consists of 16 residues. V lost 5 bases and J 0 bases, leaving 14 bases between the germline ends. The germline CDR1 and CDR2 sequences are SGHTA and FQGNSA. The CDR3 coding sequence is TGTGCCAGCAGCCCGAGGGGACCGAGCTCCTACAATGAGCAGTTCTTC. Amino acid sequence: CASSPRGPSSYNEQFF.

This clonotype was observed a few times. This chain connects TRBV14 to TRBJ1-6; D ambiguous. Looked up from germline, CDR1 is SGHDN and CDR2 is FVKESK. The CDR3 has 15 amino acids. The V and J ends lost 0 bases and 4 bases respectively, with 7 bases between them. CDR3 in amino acids: CASSQDTRYNSPLHF. In DNA form, the CDR3 reads TGTGCCAGCAGCCAAGATACCAGATATAATTCACCCCTCCACTTT.

This clonotype was counted many times. V usage is TRBV20-1 and J usage is TRBJ2-7; TRBD1 aligns across 10 bases. The V gene end was trimmed by 3 bases and the J gene end by 3 bases; junction bases not matched to a gene: 5. CDR1 DFQATT and CDR2 SNEGSKA come from the germline V gene (reference sequence). The CDR3 is 14 residues long. The CDR3 region is CSARAGTGVYEQYF. Here the CDR3 DNA reads TGCAGTGCTAGGGCCGGGACAGGGGTCTACGAGCAGTACTTC.

As concerns this clonotype: It is likely a read error, because the conserved phenylalanine at the end of the CDR3 is missing. V gene TRBV27 combines with J gene TRBJ2-2, with a tentative D call TRBD2 (6 bases). The CDR3 consists of 13 residues. The ends were cut back, 4 bases at V and 6 bases at J, with 9 bases in the middle. Per germline, CDR1 MNHEY and CDR2 SMNVEV (reference sequence). DNA of the CDR3: TGTGCCAGCAGTTCTAGCGTGGCCGGGGAGCTGTTTTCT. Translated: CASSSSVAGELFS.

This chain links TRBV28 with TRBJ1-4; tentatively, D is TRBD1 (5 bases). This CDR3 is 12 amino acids long. From germline, CDR1 is MDHEN and CDR2 SYDVKM. V lost 2 bases and J 8 bases, leaving 6 bases between the germline ends. CDR3 in DNA: TGTGCCAGCAGTTTACGACAGGAAAAACTGTTTTTT. This encodes CASSLRQEKLFF.

This clonotype turned up a few times. The chain has TRBV25-1 and TRBJ1-4; 12 positions match TRBD1. This CDR3 contains 17 residues. V was clipped by 3 bases and J by 6 bases; unmatched bases: 8. Per germline, CDR1 MGHDK and CDR2 SYGVNS. DNA for the CDR3: TGTGCCAGCAGTGACCCGGGACAGGGGGCAGCGTATGAAAAACTGTTTTTT. Amino acids: CASSDPGQGAAYEKLFF.

This clonotype was recorded at least ten times. J is TRBJ2-1 and V is TRBV28; D is unclear. Germline assignment: CDR1 MDHEN and CDR2 SYDVKM. V lost 6 bases and J 3 bases, leaving 18 bases between the germline ends. The CDR3 sequence is 16 residues long. For the CDR3, the DNA is TGTGCCAGCAGCCTACTCTCGGCTGCCAACTACAATGAGCAGTTCTTC. Translation: CASSLLSAANYNEQFF.

The CDR3: CASSIGTGWYEQYF. The DNA of the CDR3 is TGTGCCAGCTCAATAGGGACAGGGTGGTACGAGCAGTACTTC. The J gene is TRBJ2-7, the V gene TRBV18; TRBD1 agrees at 9 bases. With 5 bases clipped from V and 4 bases from J, the junction kept 6 bases outside the gene matches. The CDR3 consists of 14 residues. CDR1 KGHSH and CDR2 LQKENI come from the germline V gene.

This clonotype was picked up one time. This clone may be a read error of a much larger clone one base away. J is TRBJ1-2 and V is TRBV28; no definite D call. Germline-derived CDR1 and CDR2 are MDHEN and SYDVKM. The length of the CDR3 is 15 residues. This chain's CDR3 is CTSSFGNLGGKGYTF. CDR3 bases: TGTACCAGCAGTTTTGGAAACCTGGGAGGGAAGGGCTACACCTTC.

The table lists this clonotype with many counts. The chain combines TRBV19 with TRBJ2-5, with a weak D call TRBD2 (6 bases). The CDR3 covers 13 residues. From germline, CDR1 is LNHDA and CDR2 SQIVND (reference sequence). Deletions cut 5 bases from V and 1 base from J, with 8 bases between. CDR3 nucleotide sequence: TGTGCCAGTAGTGGGGGGATCCAAGAGACCCAGTACTTC. Protein sequence: CASSGGIQETQYF.

This clonotype came up many times. The chain joins TRBV20-1 to TRBJ1-1; D is uncertain. The V gene's germline CDR1 is DFQATT and CDR2 SNEGSKA (reference sequence). The CDR3 spans 15 residues. V lost 3 bases and J lost 0, with 14 bases in between. CDR3 loop: CSASFSRLMNTEAFF. CDR3 nucleotides: TGCAGTGCTAGTTTTTCCCGTCTCATGAACACTGAAGCTTTCTTT.

This clonotype was seen many times. The chain has TRBV29-1 and TRBJ2-5; 7 nucleotides align to TRBD1. The CDR3 runs 13 residues. The germline gives CDR1 SQVTM, CDR2 ANQGSEA. V trimming: 0 bases; J trimming: 5 bases; junction bases outside the gene matches: 3. CDR3 in DNA: TGCAGCGTTGAAGAACAGGGGATGGAGACCCAGTACTTC. It specifies CSVEEQGMETQYF. The full variable domain, completed using reference TRBV29-1 and TRBJ2-5, is SAVISQKPSRDICQRGTSLTIQCQVDSQVTMMFWYRQQPGQSLTLIATANQGSEATYESGFVIDKFPISRPNLTFSTLTVSNMSPEDSSIYLCSVEEQGMETQYFGPGTRLLVL.

This clonotype showed up many times. The gene calls are TRBV2 and TRBJ2-1, with D hard to call. The germline gives CDR1 SNHLY, CDR2 FYNNEI. The V end was cut by 3 bases, the J end by 15 bases, with 15 bases between. The CDR3 loop spans 12 amino acids. The CDR3 nucleotides are TGTGCCAGCAGTGAGGGCGGCAGCATTGGGTTCTTC. The encoded protein is CASSEGGSIGFF.

This clonotype was observed at least ten times. CDR3 amino acids: CASSEVGLAGDPEQFF. CDR3 sequence (DNA): TGTGCCAGCAGTGAGGTCGGACTAGCGGGAGATCCTGAGCAGTTCTTC. V and J are TRBV2 and TRBJ2-1, with 13 positions matching TRBD2. V lost 3 bases to trimming and J lost 9 bases; unmatched junction nucleotides: 8. The CDR3 is 16 amino acids. Germline assignment: CDR1 SNHLY and CDR2 FYNNEI.

The J gene is TRBJ1-6, the V gene TRBV25-1; unclear D gene. Germline V gene lookup returns CDR1 MGHDK and CDR2 SYGVNS. Trimming shortened V by 5 bases and J by 7 bases, and 6 bases separated the two germline ends. CDR3 length: 12 residues. DNA of the CDR3: TGTGCCAGCAGTATGCCGAATTCACCCCTCCACTTT. Translated, it gives CASSMPNSPLHF.

This clonotype occurred many times. This chain joins TRBV6-1 and TRBJ2-1; D possibly corresponds to TRBD1 (6 bases). Trimming shortened V by 6 bases and J by 5 bases, and 17 bases separated the two germline ends. The germline V gene has CDR1 MNHNS and CDR2 SASEGT. There are 15 residues in the CDR3. For the CDR3, the DNA is TGTGCCAGCAGCGAGGGGACAACCCAAAACAATGAGCAGTTCTTC. Protein: CASSEGTTQNNEQFF.

This clonotype was picked up many times. The chain carries TRBV2 and TRBJ1-4, with 10 positions matching TRBD1. Germline V gives CDR1 SNHLY, CDR2 FYNNEI. Unmatched junction bases numbered 7, after V lost 6 bases and J lost 6 bases. CDR3 length equals 15 residues. The CDR3 DNA reads TGTGCCAGCAGGAGGCCCGGGACAGGGGATGAAAAACTGTTTTTT. Translated, it gives CASRRPGTGDEKLFF. Together with reference TRBV2 and TRBJ1-4, the CDR3 gives the full variable domain: EPEVTQTPSHQVTQMGQEVILRCVPISNHLYFYWYRQILGQKVEFLVSFYNNEISEKSEIFDDQFSVERPDGSNFTLKIRSTKLEDSAMYFCASRRPGTGDEKLFFGSGTQLSVL.

This clonotype was observed many times. The J gene is TRBJ1-2, the V gene TRBV28; no reliable D call. The CDR3 spans 14 residues. The germline CDR1 and CDR2 sequences are MDHEN and SYDVKM. Trimming cost V 2 bases and J 2 bases, with 9 bases left between them. The CDR3 nucleotides read TGTGCCAGCAGTTTACCCGGAGTAAACTATGGCTACACCTTC. Residues: CASSLPGVNYGYTF.

This clonotype was recorded at least ten times. V gene TRBV27 combines with J gene TRBJ2-5, with D possibly being TRBD2 (6 bases). The ends were cut back, 3 bases at V and 5 bases at J, with 10 bases in the middle. This CDR3 has 13 residues. CDR1 and CDR2 (germline): MNHEY, SMNVEV (reference sequence). This chain's CDR3 is CASSFRRDETQYF. CDR3 nucleotides: TGTGCCAGCAGTTTTAGGCGGGACGAGACCCAGTACTTC.